The T cell receptor beta chain described here comes from a study of CD8+CD57+ T cells in acquired aplastic anemia (dated by TCRdb to 2016 to 2018). Regarding the complete study: Extracted DNA from sorted CD4+ and CD8+ cells averaged around 3.3 ug, ranging from 0.2 to 27.4 ug. A CD8+CD57+ expansion meant a frequency higher than the mean frequency seen in healthy subjects. The full study reports these points: Although 25 to 30 CD8+ CDR3 sequences were shared by patients and controls, these sequences appeared highly expressed in patients and within the immunodominant clones of patients. No significant difference in CD8+ Simpson's diversity was found between patients and healthy controls (P=0.060).

Taken from the germline V gene (reference sequence), the CDR1 and CDR2 loops are MNHEY and SMNVEV. The junction shows trimming of 6 bases on V and 3 bases on J, plus 11 bases between the germline ends. The CDR3, cysteine through phenylalanine, is 14 amino acids long. CDR3 DNA is the only sequence kept; it has 42 bases, read in frame from the first base. Genomic DNA served as template for TCR beta VDJ combination and CDR3 sequence profiling. An Illumina HiSeq 2000 was used for TCR repertoire sequencing. The paper's processing steps were these. TRBV/TRBJ rearrangement plots, CDR3 size and DJ length profiles, and Simpson's diversity index were used to evaluate the repertoires. The most abundant DNA sequence in the deep sequencing data was defined as the immunodominant clone. CDR3 amino acid sequences were checked for sharing between subjects and were compared against published repertoires and the VDJdb database. Starting from the raw public reads, TCRdb applied fastp trimming at Q25, assembled clones with MiXCR and retained in-frame beta chains. All rows with the same CDR3 protein become a single entry with the most common DNA and genes. TCRdb's processing, not the authors', yielded these V and J calls. Counted in this sample were under 250,000 distinct CDR3 sequences; around 46% of them appeared once. The top ten constitute 6.5% to 8% of the sample.

The patients picked for sequencing were ones in whom flow cytometry had shown an expansion of CD8+CD57+ cells. Severe acquired aplastic anemia was diagnosed in all patients according to International Study of Aplastic Anemia and Agranulocytosis and Camitta criteria. At the time blood was sampled, none of the patients had received any therapy. In the study, sorted CD4+ and CD8+ blood T cells from patients with severe aplastic anemia and from healthy subjects underwent deep sequencing of TCR repertoires. Patients were enrolled in the USA under clinicaltrials.gov protocols 00001620, 01623167, 00001397, 00071045, 00081523 and 00961064. Ficoll-Paque density gradient centrifugation was used to isolate peripheral blood mononuclear cells. Before DNA was extracted, CD4+ and CD8+ T cells were sorted using either FACS or magnetic beads. With respect to this clonotype: Its antigen remains undetermined. No clone much larger than this one lies a single base away; base qualities are absent.

The V and J segments used are TRBV27 and TRBJ2-2, and the D gene may be TRBD1, 5 bases matching. Sequencing was done on a sample of sorted CD4+, CD8+, or CD8+CD57+ T cells (not recorded which) from PBMCs. The clonotype was recovered from a human donor with aplastic anemia. The CDR3 region: CASRTDSYTGELFF. DNA sequence: TGTGCCAGCAGGACTGACAGCTACACCGGGGAGCTGTTTTTT.